Listed below are T cell receptor beta chains from one sample, sequenced in a study of shared clonotypes between healthy human individuals. The table came from immunoSEQ multiplex PCR; TCRdb's copy has only in-frame clones and leaves some out. The repertoire has approximately 2,000,000 clones, approximately 90% of them found once; the top ten carry around 0.4%. The sample consisted of naive CD4+ T cells from PBMCs. The receptors stem from a young man in good health. Some clones in this sample may be carry-over from other donors' samples. The CDR3 runs from the conserved cysteine through the conserved F or W. A D gene is named only where the DNA matches it firmly. A row's size may be missing; if present it is once, few, many or a size class.

>TRBJ1-5|few|TRBV28|NA
TGTGCCAGCGGAGGGGCTTTACAGCCCCAGCATTTT
CASGGALQPQHF
>TRBJ2-7|NA|TRBV6-5|NA
TGTGCCAGCAGCCTTTCGGCATACGCCTCCTACGAGCAGTACTTC
CASSLSAYASYEQYF
>TRBJ1-1|NA|TRBV19|TRBD1
TGTGCCAGTACTCTTTTGGGACAGGGCACTGAAGCTTTCTTT
CASTLLGQGTEAFF
>TRBJ1-1|NA|TRBV10-3|TRBD1
TGTGCCATCAGTGTTACGGACAGGTTGAACACTGAAGCTTTCTTT
CAISVTDRLNTEAFF
>TRBJ2-7|NA|TRBV5-1|TRBD2
TGCGCCAGCAGCCCCGGGGGGGGGCGAACTAGCGGGTCCTACGAGCAGTACTTC
CASSPGGGRTSGSYEQYF
>TRBJ2-1|NA|TRBV18|TRBD2
TGTGCCAGCTCACCCGAGGCGGGAGGCTCCCTTCTTACGCAGTTCTTC
CASSPEAGGSLLTQFF
>TRBJ1-5|NA|TRBV6-1|NA
TGTGCCAGCAGCCCCTACATTAGCAATCAGCCCCAGCATTTT
CASSPYISNQPQHF
>TRBJ2-7|NA|TRBV10-3|TRBD2
TGTGCCATCAGAGGGCTAGCGGGAGCTTACGAGCAGTACTTC
CAIRGLAGAYEQYF
>TRBJ2-5|NA|TRBV4-1|NA
TGCGCCAGCAGTGTTGGGGAGACCCAGTACTTC
CASSVGETQYF
>TRBJ2-1|NA|TRBV7-3|TRBD2
TGTGCCAGCAGCTTAGGTCACGGGAGGGGTTATGAGCAGTTCTTC
CASSLGHGRGYEQFF
>TRBJ1-5|once|TRBV6-6|TRBD1
TGTGCCAGCAGGGAAGGACAGGGAAACAATCAGCCCCAGCATTTT
CASREGQGNNQPQHF
>TRBJ2-1|NA|TRBV29-1|NA
TGCAGCGTTGAAGATCACGGGTTGAGCTCCTACAATGAGCAGTTCTTC
CSVEDHGLSSYNEQFF
>TRBJ1-1|few|TRBV7-9|NA
TGTGCCAGCAATCTCTTACAGTTGAACACTGAAGCTTTCTTT
CASNLLQLNTEAFF
>TRBJ2-5|NA|TRBV6-5|TRBD2
TGTGCCACCTCGGGACTATCCCAAGAGACCCAGTACTTC
CATSGLSQETQYF
>TRBJ2-3|NA|TRBV18|NA
TGTGCCAGCGGGGGGAGTCAGGATACGCAGTATTTT
CASGGSQDTQYF
>TRBJ2-7|NA|TRBV11-2|NA
TGTGCCAGCAGCAACCCTGGGTCACTGGGCTACGAGCAGTACTTC
CASSNPGSLGYEQYF
>TRBJ2-7|few|TRBV5-3|NA
TGTGCCAGAAGTCGGAGGGACAAACCCTACGAGCAGTACTTC
CARSRRDKPYEQYF
>TRBJ1-5|few|TRBV28|NA
TGTGCAGCCGGGGCCCCAATCTATCAGCCCCAGCATTTT
CAAGAPIYQPQHF
>TRBJ2-3|once|TRBV18|NA
TGTGCCAGCTCACCGGTGTCCTTGGGGGGGCAGCAAGATACGCAGTATTTT
CASSPVSLGGQQDTQYF
>TRBJ1-4|NA|TRBV7-2|NA
TGTGCCAGCAGCTTATTCGAAAGGGTTAATGAAAAACTGTTTTTT
CASSLFERVNEKLFF
>TRBJ1-4|NA|TRBV5-3|NA
TGTGCCAGAAGCTTGGGCAGGGTTTGGGGTGAAAAACTGTTTTTT
CARSLGRVWGEKLFF
>TRBJ1-4|NA|TRBV5-4|NA
TGTGCCAGCAGCGCGACGGGGCAGGAAAAACTGTTTTTT
CASSATGQEKLFF
>TRBJ2-2|NA|TRBV4-1|NA
TGCGCCAGCAGCCAAGAACGGGCGGGCCAGGGAGAAGGGGAGCTGTTTTTT
CASSQERAGQGEGELFF
>TRBJ2-3|NA|TRBV7-3|TRBD1
TGTGCCAGCAGCCACAGCGGAGGTACAGGGGCTACCGCAGATACGCAGTATTTT
CASSHSGGTGATADTQYF
>TRBJ2-5|NA|TRBV9|NA
TGTGCCAGCAGCGTAGAGTGGGGGAGTCTGGGAGAGACCCAGTACTTC
CASSVEWGSLGETQYF
>TRBJ2-2|NA|TRBV19|NA
TGTGCCAGTAGTATACCACGGCGGAGAACGGTGGCCAACACCGGGGAGCTGTTTTTT
CASSIPRRRTVANTGELFF
>TRBJ1-1|NA|TRBV7-2|NA
TGTGCCAGCAGCCCGCAGTCAAACACTGAAGCTTTCTTT
CASSPQSNTEAFF
>TRBJ2-5|NA|TRBV11-2|NA
TGTGCCAGCAGCTTAGGCTGGCTAGACGTCATAGAGACCCAGTACTTC
CASSLGWLDVIETQYF
>TRBJ2-1|NA|TRBV6-4|TRBD2
TGTGCCAGCAGTGCTCTAGCGGGAAAGAGTAATGAGCAGTTCTTC
CASSALAGKSNEQFF
>TRBJ2-7|NA|TRBV30|TRBD2
TGTGCCTGGAGTCCGGGGGAGGGCCGCCACGAGCAGTACTTC
CAWSPGEGRHEQYF
>TRBJ2-3|NA|TRBV4-3|TRBD1
TGCGCCAGCAGCCAAGGGGGCAGGGGGAGCGCAGATACGCAGTATTTT
CASSQGGRGSADTQYF
>TRBJ2-1|NA|TRBV9|NA
TGTGCCAGCAGCGTAGCAGGGCAGTCCTACAATGAGCAGTTCTTC
CASSVAGQSYNEQFF
>TRBJ2-5|NA|TRBV2|NA
TGTGCCAGCAGTGGGAACTGGGGTTACCAAGAGACCCAGTACTTC
CASSGNWGYQETQYF
>TRBJ2-7|NA|TRBV14|NA
TGTGCCAGCAGCGCCGCTACCGAGCAGTACTTC
CASSAATEQYF
>TRBJ2-4|NA|TRBV27|NA
TGTGCCAGCAGTCCGCCGGGGCTTCTAGCCAAAAACATTCAGTACTTC
CASSPPGLLAKNIQYF
>TRBJ2-7|NA|TRBV9|TRBD1
TGTGCCAGCAGCGTAGATGGGACAGGGCTCTACGAGCAGTACTTC
CASSVDGTGLYEQYF
>TRBJ2-7|NA|TRBV11-2|TRBD2
TGTGCCAGCAGCTTCGGTGCGGGAGAGGCCTACGAGCAGTACTTC
CASSFGAGEAYEQYF
>TRBJ2-5|NA|TRBV5-1|TRBD2
TGCGCCAGCAGCTCGAGCGGGAGGGCCCTGGAGACCCAGTACTTC
CASSSSGRALETQYF
>TRBJ1-4|NA|TRBV11-2|TRBD1
TGTGCCAGCAGCCAAGGGACAGGGACTGAAAAACTGTTTTTT
CASSQGTGTEKLFF
>TRBJ1-1|NA|TRBV5-6|NA
TGTGCCAGCAGCTTGTTCAGGAGGGACACTGAAGCTTTCTTT
CASSLFRRDTEAFF
>TRBJ2-1|NA|TRBV7-9|NA
TGTGCCAGCAGCCGGGTGGGTGAGCAGTTCTTC
CASSRVGEQFF
>TRBJ2-1|NA|TRBV19|NA
TGTGCCAGTAGGAGGTACAATGAGCAGTTCTTC
CASRRYNEQFF
>TRBJ2-1|NA|TRBV18|NA
TGTGCCAGCTCACCACTTATGGGGGCTGAAGGAAATGAGCAGTTCTTC
CASSPLMGAEGNEQFF
>TRBJ2-2|NA|TRBV2|TRBD1
TGTGCCAGCAGAGGACAGGGGCTACACACCGGGGAGCTGTTTTTT
CASRGQGLHTGELFF
>TRBJ1-1|few|TRBV9|NA
TGTGCCAGCAGCACCGGTCCGAACACTGAAGCTTTCTTT
CASSTGPNTEAFF
>TRBJ2-7|NA|TRBV4-3|NA
TGCGCCAGCAGCCAAGATAGGTCTGAGTTCGGGTACGAGCAGTACTTC
CASSQDRSEFGYEQYF
>TRBJ2-3|NA|TRBV28|TRBD2
TGTGCCAGCAGTATTATAGCGGGAGTCCGCACAGATACGCAGTATTTT
CASSIIAGVRTDTQYF
>TRBJ1-4|NA|TRBV25-1|NA
TGTGCCAGCAGTGATCCTCGGGGGTCGGATGAAAAACTGTTTTTT
CASSDPRGSDEKLFF
>TRBJ2-7|NA|TRBV5-1|TRBD2
TGCGCCAGCAGCTTGGGACTAGCGGAAGACGAGCAGTACTTC
CASSLGLAEDEQYF
>TRBJ1-4|NA|TRBV5-8|NA
TGTGCCAGCAGCTTGGACGGACGGAGGGGGGAAAAACTGTTTTTT
CASSLDGRRGEKLFF
>TRBJ1-3|NA|TRBV28|NA
TGTGCCAGCAGCCGCCGGACGGACTCTGGAAACACCATATATTTT
CASSRRTDSGNTIYF
>TRBJ2-3|NA|TRBV2|NA
TGTGCCAGCAGTCAGGGGGGCGCAGATACGCAGTATTTT
CASSQGGADTQYF
>TRBJ2-1|NA|TRBV2|TRBD2
TGTGCCAGCAGGGGGACTAGCGGGAGAGCGTGGAATGAGCAGTTCTTC
CASRGTSGRAWNEQFF
>TRBJ2-7|once|TRBV30|TRBD1
TGTGCCTGGAGTCTAGGACAGGGGGGCGAGCAGTACTTC
CAWSLGQGGEQYF
>TRBJ1-2|NA|TRBV18|NA
TGTGCCAGCTCAGTTAGCAGGGAACCCTTTGGCTACACCTTC
CASSVSREPFGYTF
>TRBJ2-2|NA|TRBV19|NA
TGTGCCAGTCATAGCTGGAGGGAATCTAACACCGGGGAGCTGTTTTTT
CASHSWRESNTGELFF